This T cell receptor (beta chain) was found in a study of blood T cells in healthy people across ages. The CDR3 spans 14 residues. The germline gives CDR1 MNHEY, CDR2 SVGEGT. Trimming stripped 6 bases from V and 7 bases from J, with 16 bases between. Regarding the study as a whole: While age rose, TCR beta diversity per million T cells dropped in a roughly linear way.

This clonotype has more than one count but fewer than ten. Its antigen is not identified. A second PCR, run for roughly 7 to 12 cycles, used a sample-barcoded 5' primer plus a J-beta primer mix. TCRdb analysed the 5' RACE reads with MiXCR anew, one entry per CDR3 protein. The sample has 630,000 or so distinct CDR3 sequences, 32% seen once. Healthy Russian Caucasian donors spanned ages about 6 to 100 years. Samples each yielded at least 6 micrograms of total RNA. The sequence was collected from a woman older than 75 in good health. The sequencing input was blood. This chain uses TRBV6-2 or TRBV6-3 with TRBJ2-1; tentatively, D is TRBD2 (7 bases). CDR3 amino acids: CASSPGGLMNEQFF. Here the CDR3 DNA reads TGTGCCAGCAGCCCGGGGGGCCTGATGAATGAGCAGTTCTTC.